Only one count was recorded for the clone carrying this T cell receptor beta chain. These data belong to a study of shared clonotypes between healthy human individuals. In germline, CDR1 is SGHNT, CDR2 YENEEA. With V trimmed by 5 bases and J by 4 bases, 8 bases remained unmatched. The CDR3 consists of 16 residues. Data came from immunoSEQ multiplex PCR; TCRdb stores just in-frame clones and leaves some out. The table lists 2 million to 2.5 million clones, roughly 95% of them singletons. Input material: naive CD4+ T cells sorted from blood. Sample subset: CD45RA+ positively selected. V gene TRBV11-3 combines with J gene TRBJ2-7, with 13 bases matching TRBD2. The sequence was collected from a man between 18 and 35 years old in good health. CDR3 bases: TGTGCCAGCAGCCCAGGGACTAGCGGGGCCATATACGAGCAGTACTTC. It encodes CASSPGTSGAIYEQYF.